This T cell receptor (beta chain) emerged from a study of T cells in Graves' hyperthyroidism and ophthalmopathy. This clonotype was counted many times. Its antigen is still unknown. The V gene end was trimmed by 8 bases and the J gene end by 2 bases; junction bases not matched to a gene: 6. The V gene's germline CDR1 is SNHLY and CDR2 FYNNEI. The CDR3 runs 16 residues. General study findings and limits: Model predictions of ophthalmopathy came a median around 6.5 months before onset. Blood also contained most expanded thyroid clonotypes above 0.001.

Diagnoses were established using clinical symptoms, serum thyroxine and TRAb, thyroid ultrasound and orbital computed tomography. Amplification targeted TCR beta CDR3 regions from RNA transcripts. An initial round of RT-PCR targeting the TCR CDR3 relied on the HTBI primer set. In TCRdb, the multiplex PCR reads were re-called with MiXCR into one record per CDR3 protein. This sample has under 450,000 distinct CDR3 sequences, with 15% to 18% found just once. This TCR was recovered from a woman aged 18-29 years with Graves' hyperthyroidism. The sequenced material came from blood. The chain joins TRBV2 to TRBJ2-2; 12 nucleotides match TRBD2. DNA of the CDR3: TGTGCCAGCGGACGGACTAGCGGGGCCAACACCGGGGAGCTGTTTTTT. As protein: CASGRTSGANTGELFF.